The 5 T cell receptor beta chains reported below all come from one sample, sequenced in a study of T-cell memory formation after mild COVID-19. A single record per CDR3 protein comes from TCRdb applying MiXCR to the 5' RACE reads. The data contain 400,000 to 500,000 distinct CDR3 sequences, around 20% of them singletons. The sample comprised PBMCs or a T cell subset sorted from them (not recorded which). Receptor source: an adult woman who had mild COVID-19 (a few samples of this study predate the infection). Cell type and time point are not known.

This clonotype was seen a handful of times. V gene TRBV6-5 combines with J gene TRBJ2-5, with TRBD2 matching over 8 bases. CDR3 length: 15 residues. CDR1 and CDR2 from the germline V gene are MNHEY and SVGAGI. Losses at the gene ends were 5 bases for V and 2 bases for J; bases not matched to a gene: 7. This chain's CDR3 is CASSEYEREQETQYF. The DNA for the CDR3 is TGTGCCAGCAGTGAATACGAGCGGGAGCAAGAGACCCAGTACTTC.

This chain links TRBV3-1 with TRBJ1-5; no reliable D call. The germline V gene has CDR1 LGHDT and CDR2 YNNKEL (reference sequence). V was clipped by 1 base and J by 0 bases, with 16 bases between them. The CDR3 is 18 residues long. CDR3 amino acids: CASSQGQPSTNSNQPQHF. The CDR3 DNA is TGTGCCAGCAGCCAAGGTCAACCGTCTACTAATAGCAATCAGCCCCAGCATTTT.

V is TRBV7-9 and J is TRBJ2-5, with 8 nucleotides matching TRBD2. Unmatched junction bases numbered 9, after V lost 5 bases and J lost 1 base. Germline V gives CDR1 SEHNR, CDR2 FQNEAQ (reference sequence). CDR3 length equals 16 residues. The chain's CDR3 is CASSTHRREAQETQYF. As DNA, the CDR3 is TGTGCCAGCAGCACCCACCGGCGGGAGGCCCAAGAGACCCAGTACTTC.

The rearrangement uses TRBV2 and TRBJ1-5; D is perhaps TRBD1 (5 bases). The CDR3 sequence is 16 residues long. The germline V gene has CDR1 SNHLY and CDR2 FYNNEI. The V end lost 6 bases, the J end lost 7 bases, and 22 bases lay between the germline ends. The CDR3 reads CASSRNEGKLQQPQHF. The CDR3 DNA sequence: TGTGCCAGCAGCAGAAACGAGGGGAAGCTACAGCAGCCCCAGCATTTT.

This clonotype was seen a few times. The gene calls are TRBV12-3 or TRBV12-4 and TRBJ1-4; D call uncertain. The CDR3 loop spans 12 amino acids. Trimming took 8 bases from V and 7 from J, leaving 11 bases between them. DNA for the CDR3: TGTGCCAGCCTCGCTATCGGTGAAAAACTGTTTTTT. This sequence encodes CASLAIGEKLFF.